This record looks at one T cell receptor (beta chain) sequence and its context. The sample originates from a study of blood T cell repertoires in COVID-19. V dropped 7 bases and J dropped 0 bases, with 12 bases sitting between them. Looked up from germline, CDR1 is LNHDA and CDR2 is SQIVND (reference sequence). The CDR3 length is 15 residues. Profiled with immunoSEQ multiplex PCR; TCRdb holds only in-frame clones, not every one. This sample carries around 170,000 clones, approximately 79% of them seen once, and the ten largest clones take around an eighth. The sequencing input was peripheral blood. This receptor was taken from a man aged 25-45 years with active or convalescent COVID-19. V and J are TRBV19 and TRBJ1-4, with D possibly TRBD1 on 6 matching bases. In DNA, the CDR3 is TGTGCCAGTACAGGGGAGTTCACAACTAATGAAAAACTGTTTTTT. Protein product: CASTGEFTTNEKLFF.